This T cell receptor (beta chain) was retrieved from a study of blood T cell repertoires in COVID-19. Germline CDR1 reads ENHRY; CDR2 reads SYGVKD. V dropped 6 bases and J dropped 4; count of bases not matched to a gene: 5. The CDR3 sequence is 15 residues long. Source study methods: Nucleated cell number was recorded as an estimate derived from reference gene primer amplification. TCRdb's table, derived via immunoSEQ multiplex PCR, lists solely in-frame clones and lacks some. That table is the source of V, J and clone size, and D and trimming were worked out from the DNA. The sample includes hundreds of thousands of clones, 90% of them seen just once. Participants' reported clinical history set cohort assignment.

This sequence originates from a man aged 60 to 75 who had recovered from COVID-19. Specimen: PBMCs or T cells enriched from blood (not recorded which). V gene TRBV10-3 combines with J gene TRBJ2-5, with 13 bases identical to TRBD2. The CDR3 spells CAISRTSGSGETQYF. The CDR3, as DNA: TGTGCCATCAGCAGGACTAGCGGGAGCGGAGAGACCCAGTACTTC.